These 29 T cell receptor beta chains were sequenced from one sample in a study of blood T cell repertoires in COVID-19 (TCRdb year 2020). Library preparation was by the immunoSEQ multiplex PCR assay. TCRdb obtained this table from immuneACCESS and retained in-frame rearrangements with V and J assigned. These tables miss some clones; where compared with another copy, unresolved V genes account for less than half of the shortfall, and the remainder is unexplained. This sample lists 200,000 or so clones; 75% to 85% were detected once. Of the sample, 7.4% is held by the ten largest clones. Sequenced material: PBMCs or T cells enriched from blood (not recorded which). These receptors all stem from a woman between 40 and 50 years old with acute COVID-19.

About this clone: One junction end does not reproduce the germline sequence, and a read error may be involved. J is TRBJ2-7 and V is TRBV11-2; no reliable D call. The germline CDR1 and CDR2 sequences are SGHAT and FQNNGV. The CDR3 extends over 13 amino acids. Here the CDR3 reads CASSLVLQAGEIF. The DNA for the CDR3 is TGTGCCAGCAGCTTAGTGCTCCAGGCAGGTGAGATCTTC.

The gene calls are TRBV30 and TRBJ1-3; TRBD1 might be the D (6 bases). Trimming left V 5 bases short and J 4 bases short, with 12 bases between. CDR1 is GTSNPN, CDR2 SVGIG, per germline (reference sequence). The CDR3 length is 13 residues. The DNA of the CDR3 is TGTGCCTGGCACAGGGTGAGGGGAAACACCATATATTTT. As protein: CAWHRVRGNTIYF. The complete variable domain, with remaining parts taken from reference TRBV30 and TRBJ1-3, reads SQTIHQWPATLVQPVGSPLSLECTVEGTSNPNLYWYRQAAGRGLQLLFYSVGIGQISSEVPQNLSASRPQDRQFILSSKKLLLSDSGFYLCAWHRVRGNTIYFGEGSWLTVV.

About this clone itself: At one end the junction does not follow the germline gene, possibly because of a read error. The V and J genes are TRBV5-1 and TRBJ2-7, with no clear D. The CDR3 totals 15 residues. CDR1 SGHRS and CDR2 YFSETQ come from the germline V gene. The CDR3 spells CASGFLCQYAYEQYF. The CDR3 DNA reads as TGCGCCAGCGGCTTCTTATGTCAGTATGCCTACGAGCAGTACTTC.

The V gene is TRBV4-2, the J gene TRBJ2-7; a weak D match, TRBD2 (6 bases). Trimming removed 0 bases from V and 0 bases from J, with 15 bases in between. The CDR3 runs 17 residues. Germline loops: CDR1 LGHNA, CDR2 YNFKEQ. CDR3 nucleotides: TGTGCCAGCAGCCAAGATCCGTGGGGGGACGACTCCTACGAGCAGTACTTC. Protein sequence: CASSQDPWGDDSYEQYF.

This rearrangement joins TRBV30 to TRBJ1-2, with D unresolved. The length of the CDR3 is 14 residues. CDR1 and CDR2 from the germline V gene are GTSNPN and SVGIG (reference sequence). Trimming pared 4 bases from V and 3 bases from J, leaving 15 bases between. The CDR3 sequence: CAWTAGWEHYGYTF. The CDR3 nucleotides read TGTGCCTGGACCGCCGGATGGGAGCACTATGGCTACACCTTC.

This chain joins TRBV6-6 and TRBJ2-2, with a possible D match to TRBD1 (6 bases). The CDR3 length is 15 residues. Germline V gene data show CDR1 as MNHNY and CDR2 as SVGAGI (reference sequence). V lost 2 bases and J lost 3, with 10 bases in between. The chain's CDR3 is CASSYGRGHTGELFF. DNA for the CDR3: TGTGCCAGCAGTTACGGCAGGGGCCACACCGGGGAGCTGTTTTTT.

The J gene is TRBJ1-3, the V gene TRBV30; D might be TRBD1 (5 bases). Germline V CDR1 and CDR2: GTSNPN, SVGIG (reference sequence). V lost 3 bases, J lost 0 bases, and 12 bases lay in between. The CDR3 totals 15 residues. CDR3 nucleotides: TGTGCCTGGAGCCACCCGGGGGGCTCTGGAAACACCATATATTTT. Translation: CAWSHPGGSGNTIYF.

This chain connects TRBV6-4 to TRBJ2-3; D is possibly TRBD2 (5 bases). V dropped 5 bases and J dropped 4 bases, with 13 bases sitting between them. Per the germline V gene, CDR1 is MRHNA and CDR2 is SNTAGT. This CDR3 has 14 residues. The CDR3 DNA reads TGTGCCAGCAGTACGGAGGTGGACGCAGATACGCAGTATTTT. It yields the protein CASSTEVDADTQYF.

The V and J genes are TRBV9 and TRBJ2-2, with a possible D match to TRBD1 (6 bases). CDR1 and CDR2 (germline): SGDLS, YYNGEE. The CDR3 has 16 residues. Trimming pared 0 bases from V and 3 bases from J, leaving 12 bases between. In DNA, the CDR3 is TGTGCCAGCAGCGTAGGAACAGGGAAATACACCGGGGAGCTGTTTTTT. Residues: CASSVGTGKYTGELFF.

This sequence joins TRBV4-1 and TRBJ1-6; tentative D call: TRBD1 (5 bases). Germline values: CDR1 MGHRA, CDR2 YSYEKL. V lost 4 bases to trimming and J lost 2 bases, with 15 bases between them. The CDR3 runs to 17 residues. The CDR3 sequence: CASSPSGGRTYNSPLHF. For the CDR3, the DNA is TGCGCCAGCAGCCCGTCCGGGGGAAGAACCTATAATTCACCCCTCCACTTT.

With regard to this clone: The junction departs from germline at one end; a sequencing error may be responsible. The chain has TRBV28 and TRBJ1-2; 7 positions agree with TRBD1. CDR1 and CDR2 (germline): MDHEN, SYDVKM. The CDR3 runs to 16 residues. The chain's CDR3 is CTSSQITGETHYGYTF. CDR3 DNA: TGTACCAGCAGCCAAATAACAGGGGAAACACACTATGGCTACACCTTC.

The rearrangement joins TRBV4-2 to TRBJ1-6; D call uncertain. CDR1 is LGHNA and CDR2 is YNFKEQ in the germline V gene. V lost 0 bases to trimming and J lost 10 bases, with 13 bases between them. The CDR3 consists of 15 residues. The CDR3 sequence: CASSQDSGAGSPLHF. DNA for the CDR3: TGTGCCAGCAGCCAAGATTCGGGAGCTGGCTCACCCCTCCACTTT.

This sequence joins TRBV12-3 or TRBV12-4 and TRBJ2-5, with D hard to call. V was pared by 3 bases and J by 2 bases, with 7 bases between. The CDR3 totals 13 residues. The CDR3 spells CASSFLSQETQYF. The CDR3 DNA is TGTGCCAGCAGTTTTTTGTCACAAGAGACCCAGTACTTC.

The V call is TRBV7-9, the J call TRBJ2-1; 7 bases align to TRBD1. With 5 bases clipped from V and 8 bases from J, the junction kept 15 bases outside the gene matches. Germline assignment: CDR1 SEHNR and CDR2 FQNEAQ (reference sequence). The CDR3 is 16 residues long. The CDR3 nucleotides read TGTGCCAGCAGCCCAGATCCAGGGGGAGTAAAGGATGAGCAGTTCTTC. This sequence encodes CASSPDPGGVKDEQFF.

This clone was seen at least ten times. The rearrangement uses TRBV19 and TRBJ1-1, with D possibly matching TRBD1 (5 bases). CDR1 LNHDA and CDR2 SQIVND come from the germline V gene (reference sequence). Trimming stripped 7 bases from V and 4 bases from J, with 13 bases between. The CDR3 is 13 amino acids. The CDR3 region is CASTRTSRTEAFF. In nucleotides, the CDR3 is TGTGCCAGTACCCGGACAAGCCGCACTGAAGCTTTCTTT.

A remark on this clone: This CDR3 is also generated by other DNA sequences in the sample. The V and J genes are TRBV28 and TRBJ1-1; possible D gene TRBD1, 5 bases. Germline V gene lookup returns CDR1 MDHEN and CDR2 SYDVKM. V was cut by 1 base and J by 3 bases, with 12 bases left in between. The CDR3 spans 15 residues. The chain's CDR3 is CASSLFGGLDTEAFF. DNA of the CDR3: TGTGCCAGCAGTTTATTCGGGGGGTTGGACACTGAAGCTTTCTTT.

The V gene is TRBV28, the J gene TRBJ2-7, with TRBD2 matching over 7 bases. J gave up 7 bases and V 8 bases, and 14 bases lay outside the gene matches. CDR1 is MDHEN and CDR2 is SYDVKM in the germline V gene. The CDR3 contains 14 residues. This chain's CDR3 is CASDRGGPLREQYF. In DNA, the CDR3 is TGTGCCAGCGACCGGGGAGGGCCCTTAAGGGAGCAGTACTTC.

The chain uses TRBV28 and TRBJ1-1, with 7 bases fitting TRBD1. Trimming cost V 5 bases and J 1 base; bases outside gene matches: 10. This CDR3 region has 16 residues. The V gene's germline CDR1 is MDHEN and CDR2 SYDVKM. This CDR3 reads CASSRRLPGGNTEAFF. CDR3 coding DNA: TGTGCCAGCAGTCGCAGATTGCCAGGGGGGAACACTGAAGCTTTCTTT.

The chain combines TRBV3-1 (or the pseudogene TRBV3-2) with TRBJ1-2; no reliable D call. The germline V and J ends were trimmed by 0 bases and 4 bases, with 21 bases remaining between them. Germline V gene data show CDR1 as LGHDT and CDR2 as YNNKEL (reference sequence). CDR3 length: 18 residues. CDR3 region: CASSQDSGRKRISYGYTF. The CDR3 nucleotides read TGTGCCAGCAGCCAAGACAGTGGCAGGAAGAGAATTAGCTATGGCTACACCTTC.

This chain uses TRBV23-1 with TRBJ2-5, with D perhaps TRBD2 (5 bases). TRBV23-1 is identified as an open reading frame with a role that is uncertain. V was clipped by 0 bases and J by 5 bases, with 13 bases between them. The CDR3 is made up of 15 amino acids. In DNA, the CDR3 is TGCGCCAGCAGTCAATCCCCACGGCGGGTGGAGACCCAGTACTTC. It yields the protein CASSQSPRRVETQYF.

This clone was picked up one time. This rearrangement joins TRBV19 to TRBJ2-3; no firm D call. The CDR3 is made up of 13 amino acids. The germline V and J ends were trimmed by 3 bases and 1 base, with 5 bases remaining between them. The germline V gene has CDR1 LNHDA and CDR2 SQIVND (reference sequence). CDR3 residues: CASSILGTDTQYF. The CDR3, as DNA: TGTGCCAGTAGTATCCTAGGCACAGATACGCAGTATTTT. Filled out from reference TRBV19 and TRBJ2-3, the complete variable domain reads DGGITQSPKYLFRKEGQNVTLSCEQNLNHDAMYWYRQDPGQGLRLIYYSQIVNDFQKGDIAEGYSVSREKKESFPLTVTSAQKNPTAFYLCASSILGTDTQYFGPGTRLTVL.

V gene TRBV28 combines with J gene TRBJ1-5; 12 bases are shared with TRBD1. This CDR3 has 16 amino acids. The trim removed 6 bases at V and 1 base at J, leaving 4 bases unmatched. CDR1 is MDHEN, CDR2 SYDVKM, per germline. The CDR3 is CASRRDRGLSNQPQHF. DNA for the CDR3: TGTGCCAGCAGACGGGACAGGGGGCTGAGCAATCAGCCCCAGCATTTT.

The gene calls are TRBV7-2 and TRBJ1-5; weak D call: TRBD1 (5 bases). CDR3 size: 15 residues. Per the germline V gene, CDR1 is SGHTA and CDR2 is FQGNSA. Trimming removed 1 base at V and 3 bases at J, with 10 bases between. The CDR3 nucleotides read TGTGCCAGCAGCTTAGTGGGGGGGGTCAATCAGCCCCAGCATTTT. It is translated as CASSLVGGVNQPQHF.

This sequence joins TRBV27 and TRBJ2-7; 14 bases match TRBD2. The CDR3 runs to 23 residues. From germline, CDR1 is MNHEY and CDR2 SMNVEV (reference sequence). V shed 6 bases, J shed 2 bases, and the junction held 27 bases outside the gene matches. DNA for the CDR3: TGTGCCAGCAGAACTACCCCTCCTGGGGGAGGCGGGACTAGCGGGAGAAGGGCCTACGAGCAGTACTTC. Amino acid sequence: CASRTTPPGGGGTSGRRAYEQYF.

The chain combines TRBV11-2 with TRBJ2-1, with D perhaps matching TRBD1 (6 bases). The germline V and J ends were trimmed by 5 bases and 13 bases, with 12 bases remaining between them. Germline V gene data show CDR1 as SGHAT and CDR2 as FQNNGV. The CDR3 is 11 amino acids. CDR3 amino acids: CASSHSGDQFF. CDR3 bases: TGTGCCAGCAGCCATTCAGGGGACCAGTTCTTC.

The chain uses TRBV20-1 and TRBJ2-5, with TRBD1 identical over 8 bases. The CDR3 is made up of 15 amino acids. V gave up 3 bases and J gave up 1 base; unmatched junction bases: 7. The germline gives CDR1 DFQATT, CDR2 SNEGSKA (reference sequence). CDR3 in amino acids: CSASSPRGLQETQYF. The CDR3 DNA is TGCAGTGCTAGTTCCCCCAGGGGGCTCCAAGAGACCCAGTACTTC.

The chain uses TRBV10-3 and TRBJ2-3, with no clear D. CDR1 ENHRY and CDR2 SYGVKD come from the germline V gene. The V gene lost 6 bases and the J gene lost 0 bases, with 10 bases spanning the gap. The CDR3 runs 14 residues. The CDR3 loop reads CAIRAVSSTDTQYF. CDR3 bases: TGTGCCATCAGGGCCGTCTCAAGCACAGATACGCAGTATTTT.

This clone has a handful of counts. The CDR3 here is CAISDSAGRDSNQPQHF. The CDR3 nucleotides read TGTGCCATCAGTGACTCTGCTGGCAGGGATAGCAATCAGCCCCAGCATTTT. This chain uses TRBV10-3 with TRBJ1-5; the D gene is possibly TRBD1 (5 bases). CDR1 ENHRY and CDR2 SYGVKD come from the germline V gene. The CDR3 loop spans 17 amino acids. The V end was cut by 3 bases, the J end by 0 bases, with 15 bases between.

The rearrangement uses TRBV19 and TRBJ1-2; 7 bases line up with TRBD1. CDR3 length: 12 residues. The V and J ends lost 6 bases and 8 bases, in that order; junction bases with no gene match: 6. Germline V gene data show CDR1 as LNHDA and CDR2 as SQIVND (reference sequence). DNA of the CDR3: TGTGCCAGTAGAGAGGGGGCGCGCGGCTACACCTTC. Translating it yields CASREGARGYTF.